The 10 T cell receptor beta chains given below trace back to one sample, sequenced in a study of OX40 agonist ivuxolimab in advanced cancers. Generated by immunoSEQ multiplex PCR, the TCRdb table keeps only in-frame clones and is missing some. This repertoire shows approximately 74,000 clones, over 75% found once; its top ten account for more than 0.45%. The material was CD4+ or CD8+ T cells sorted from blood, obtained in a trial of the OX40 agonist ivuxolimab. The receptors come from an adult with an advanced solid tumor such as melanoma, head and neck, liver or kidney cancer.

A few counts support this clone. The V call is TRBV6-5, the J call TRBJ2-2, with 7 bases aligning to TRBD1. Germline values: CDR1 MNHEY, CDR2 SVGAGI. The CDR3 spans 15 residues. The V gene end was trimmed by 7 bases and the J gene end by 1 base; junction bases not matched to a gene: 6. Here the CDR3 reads CASNPGTVNTGELFF. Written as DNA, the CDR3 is TGTGCCAGCAACCCCGGGACAGTGAACACCGGGGAGCTGTTTTTT.

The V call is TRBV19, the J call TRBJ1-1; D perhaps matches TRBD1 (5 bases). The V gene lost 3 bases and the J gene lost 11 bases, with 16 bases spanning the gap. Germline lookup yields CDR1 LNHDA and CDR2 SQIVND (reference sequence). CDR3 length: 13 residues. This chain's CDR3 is CASSIGAGVGAFF. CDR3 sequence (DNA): TGTGCCAGTAGTATTGGGGCGGGGGTAGGGGCTTTCTTT.

The CDR3 DNA sequence: TGTGCCTGGAGTGCAGCGGGGGCCCACAATGAGCAGTTCTTC. It codes for CAWSAAGAHNEQFF. This chain links TRBV30 with TRBJ2-1; 8 bases are a match to TRBD2. The CDR3 covers 14 residues. Germline V gives CDR1 GTSNPN, CDR2 SVGIG (reference sequence). Trimming at V came to 1 base and at J to 5 bases, leaving 4 bases not matched to a gene. Supplemented by reference TRBV30 and TRBJ2-1, the full variable domain reads SQTIHQWPATLVQPVGSPLSLECTVEGTSNPNLYWYRQAAGRGLQLLFYSVGIGQISSEVPQNLSASRPQDRQFILSSKKLLLSDSGFYLCAWSAAGAHNEQFFGPGTRLTVL.

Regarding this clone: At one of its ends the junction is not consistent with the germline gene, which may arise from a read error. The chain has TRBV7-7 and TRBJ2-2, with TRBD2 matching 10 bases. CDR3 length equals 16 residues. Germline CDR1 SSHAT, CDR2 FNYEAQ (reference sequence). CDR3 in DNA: TGTGCTAGCAGCCACGGACTAGCGGAAAACACCGGGGAGCTGTTTTTT. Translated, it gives CASSHGLAENTGELFF.

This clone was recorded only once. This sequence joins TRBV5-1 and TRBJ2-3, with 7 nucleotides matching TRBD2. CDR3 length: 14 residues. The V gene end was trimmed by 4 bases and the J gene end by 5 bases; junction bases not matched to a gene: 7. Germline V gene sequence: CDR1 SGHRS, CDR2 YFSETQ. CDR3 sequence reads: CASSLSGWIDTQYF. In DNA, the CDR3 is TGCGCCAGCAGCCTTAGCGGGTGGATAGATACGCAGTATTTT.

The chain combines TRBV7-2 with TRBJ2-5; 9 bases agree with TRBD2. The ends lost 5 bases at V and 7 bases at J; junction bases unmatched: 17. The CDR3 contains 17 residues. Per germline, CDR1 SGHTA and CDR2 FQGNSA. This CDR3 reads CASSHPGSGTRGGTQYF. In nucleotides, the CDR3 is TGTGCCAGCAGCCACCCTGGTTCGGGAACGCGGGGGGGGACCCAGTACTTC.

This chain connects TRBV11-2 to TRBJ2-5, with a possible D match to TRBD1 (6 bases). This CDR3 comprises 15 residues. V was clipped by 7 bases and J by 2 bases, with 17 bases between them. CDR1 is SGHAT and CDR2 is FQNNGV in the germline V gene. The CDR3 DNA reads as TGTGCCAGCACCCACCCCCAGGGGAGACAAGAGACCCAGTACTTC. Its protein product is CASTHPQGRQETQYF.

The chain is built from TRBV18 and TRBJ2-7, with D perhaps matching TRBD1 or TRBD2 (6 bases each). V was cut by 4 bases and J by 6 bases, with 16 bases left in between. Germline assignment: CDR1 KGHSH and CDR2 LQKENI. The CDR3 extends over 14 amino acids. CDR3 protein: CASSLNRDSGEQYF. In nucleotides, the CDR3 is TGTGCCAGCTCACTAAACAGGGACTCCGGCGAGCAGTACTTC.

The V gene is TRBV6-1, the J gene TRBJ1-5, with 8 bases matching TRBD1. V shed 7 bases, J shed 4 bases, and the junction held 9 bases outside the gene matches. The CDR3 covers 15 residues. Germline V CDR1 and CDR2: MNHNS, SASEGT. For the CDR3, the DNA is TGTGCCAGCATTATGGACAGGGCGAGGAATCAGCCCCAGCATTTT. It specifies CASIMDRARNQPQHF.

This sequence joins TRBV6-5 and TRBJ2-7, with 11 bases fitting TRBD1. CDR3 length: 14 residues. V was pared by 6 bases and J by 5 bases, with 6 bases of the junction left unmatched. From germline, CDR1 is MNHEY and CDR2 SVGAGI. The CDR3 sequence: CASRTPGQGDEQYF. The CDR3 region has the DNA TGTGCCAGCAGAACTCCGGGACAGGGGGACGAGCAGTACTTC.